This T cell receptor (beta chain) was identified in a study of OX40 agonist ivuxolimab in advanced cancers. Study-wide context: Participants, around 80% male, averaged roughly 59 years of age, ranging from about 23 to 85. Study-wide results and caveats: Relatively little clonal expansion, among the lowest observed, appeared in partial responders at 0.1-3.0 mg/kg.

Produced via immunoSEQ multiplex PCR; TCRdb's table is partial and in-frame only. Of tens of thousands of clones in the sample, approximately 89% are singletons; the top ten hold 15% to 20%. The germline V gene encodes CDR1 MGHDK and CDR2 SYGVNS. V was clipped by 4 bases and J by 4 bases, with 13 bases between them. CDR3 size: 14 residues. With respect to this clone: The antigen is unknown.

This TCR came from an adult with an advanced solid tumor such as melanoma, head and neck, liver or kidney cancer. The gene calls are TRBV25-1 and TRBJ1-1; no definite D call. The sequences come from CD4+ or CD8+ T cells sorted from blood, collected in a trial of the OX40 agonist ivuxolimab. The CDR3 bases are TGTGCCAGCAGTGGTTTTGGGCGGAGCACTGAAGCTTTCTTT. Translation gives CASSGFGRSTEAFF.